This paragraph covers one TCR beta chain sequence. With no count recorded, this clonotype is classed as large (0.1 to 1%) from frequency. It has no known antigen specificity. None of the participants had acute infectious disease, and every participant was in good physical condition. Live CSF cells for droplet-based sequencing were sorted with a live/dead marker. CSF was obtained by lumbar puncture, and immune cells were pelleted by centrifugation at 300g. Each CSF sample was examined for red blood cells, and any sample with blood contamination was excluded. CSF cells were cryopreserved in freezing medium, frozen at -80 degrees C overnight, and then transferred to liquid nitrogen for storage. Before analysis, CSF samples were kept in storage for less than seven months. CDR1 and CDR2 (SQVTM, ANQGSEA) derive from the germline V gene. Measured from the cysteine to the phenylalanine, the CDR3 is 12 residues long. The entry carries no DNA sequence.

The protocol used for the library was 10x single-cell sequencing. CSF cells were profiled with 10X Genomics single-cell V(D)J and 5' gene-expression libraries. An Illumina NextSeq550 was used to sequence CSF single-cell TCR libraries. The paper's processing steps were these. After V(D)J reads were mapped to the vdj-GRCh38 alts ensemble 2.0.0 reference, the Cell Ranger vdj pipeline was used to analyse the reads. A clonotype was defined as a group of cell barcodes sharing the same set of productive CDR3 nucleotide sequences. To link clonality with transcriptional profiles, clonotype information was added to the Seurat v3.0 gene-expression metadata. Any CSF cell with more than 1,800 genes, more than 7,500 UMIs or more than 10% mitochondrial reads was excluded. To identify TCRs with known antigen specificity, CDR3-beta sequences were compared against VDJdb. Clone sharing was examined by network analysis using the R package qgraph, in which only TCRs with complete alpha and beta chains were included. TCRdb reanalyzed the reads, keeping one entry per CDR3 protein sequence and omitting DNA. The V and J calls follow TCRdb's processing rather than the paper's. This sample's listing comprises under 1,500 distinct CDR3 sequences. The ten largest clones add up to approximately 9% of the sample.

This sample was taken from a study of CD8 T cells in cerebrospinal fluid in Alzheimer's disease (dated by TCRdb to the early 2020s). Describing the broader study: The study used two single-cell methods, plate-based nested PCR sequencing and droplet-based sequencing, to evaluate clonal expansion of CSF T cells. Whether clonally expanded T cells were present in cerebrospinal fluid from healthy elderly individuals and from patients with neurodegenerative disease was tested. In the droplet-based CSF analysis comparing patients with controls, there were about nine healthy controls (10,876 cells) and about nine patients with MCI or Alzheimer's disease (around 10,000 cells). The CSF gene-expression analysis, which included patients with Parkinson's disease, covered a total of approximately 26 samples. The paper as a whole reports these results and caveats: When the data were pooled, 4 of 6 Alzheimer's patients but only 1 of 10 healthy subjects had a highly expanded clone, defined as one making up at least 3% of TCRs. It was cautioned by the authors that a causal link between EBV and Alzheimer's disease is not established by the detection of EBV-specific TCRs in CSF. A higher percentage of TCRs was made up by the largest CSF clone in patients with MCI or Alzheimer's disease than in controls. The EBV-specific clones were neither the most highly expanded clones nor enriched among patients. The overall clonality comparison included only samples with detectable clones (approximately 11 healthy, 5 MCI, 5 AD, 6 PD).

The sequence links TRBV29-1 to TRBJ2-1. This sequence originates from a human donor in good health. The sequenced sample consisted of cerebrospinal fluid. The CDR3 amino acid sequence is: CSVEEGINEQFF.